The 20 T cell receptor beta chains below come from one sample, sequenced in a study of T cells after somatic rescue of genetic block. Measured with immunoSEQ multiplex PCR; TCRdb has only the in-frame clones, and not every one. Among 45,000 to 55,000 clones listed, 90% to 96% were seen once. Material: peripheral blood mononuclear cells (PBMCs). These receptors were obtained from a child younger than two.

The chain employs TRBV18 and TRBJ2-5; no reliable D call. The CDR3 extends over 12 amino acids. Germline V gene sequence: CDR1 KGHSH, CDR2 LQKENI. Deletions cut 2 bases from V and 5 bases from J, with 6 bases between. The CDR3 DNA sequence: TGTGCCAGCTCACCAATCCTCGAGACCCAGTACTTC. This codes for CASSPILETQYF.

The rearrangement joins TRBV19 to TRBJ2-1; D unresolved. CDR1 and CDR2 from the germline V gene are LNHDA and SQIVND (reference sequence). Trimming took off 3 bases at V and 0 bases at J, with 3 bases between the two ends. There are 13 residues in the CDR3. This CDR3 reads CASSINSYNEQFF. The CDR3 nucleotides read TGTGCCAGTAGTATCAACTCCTACAATGAGCAGTTCTTC.

The V call is TRBV6-5, the J call TRBJ2-3; D remains unclear. CDR3 length: 13 residues. Deletions cut 0 bases from V and 6 bases from J, with 7 bases between. From germline, CDR1 is MNHEY and CDR2 SVGAGI. The CDR3, as DNA: TGTGCCAGCAGTTACTCTTATGCCGATACGCAGTATTTT. Translated: CASSYSYADTQYF.

In regard to this clone: Different DNA sequences within this sample yield the same CDR3. The chain carries TRBV28 and TRBJ2-1; D is tentatively TRBD1 or TRBD2 (5 bases each). The CDR3 has 13 amino acids. The germline CDR1 and CDR2 sequences are MDHEN and SYDVKM. Between the trimmed V and J ends, which lost 2 bases and 3 bases, there was a span of 5 bases. The CDR3 region has the DNA TGTGCCAGCAGTTTAGGGGGCTACAATGAGCAGTTCTTC. Protein product: CASSLGGYNEQFF.

This chain uses TRBV14 with TRBJ2-3, with a possible D match to TRBD2 (6 bases). This CDR3 is 16 amino acids long. Per the germline V gene, CDR1 is SGHDN and CDR2 is FVKESK. The V and J ends lost 0 bases and 4 bases respectively, with 14 bases between them. The CDR3 spells CASSQDLRAGADTQYF. In DNA, the CDR3 is TGTGCCAGCAGCCAAGATCTAAGAGCGGGTGCAGATACGCAGTATTTT.

The V and J genes are TRBV4-2 and TRBJ2-7; D not resolved. Per the germline V gene, CDR1 is LGHNA and CDR2 is YNFKEQ. V was shortened by 0 bases and J by 4 bases, with 13 bases between the two germline ends. The CDR3 length is 15 residues. Written as DNA, the CDR3 is TGTGCCAGCAGCCAAGACCCCCGGCTTTTTTACGAGCAGTACTTC. Its translation is CASSQDPRLFYEQYF.

Only one count was recorded for this clone. The V and J genes are TRBV29-1 and TRBJ2-3; TRBD1 aligns across 9 bases. The CDR3 consists of 12 residues. Germline V CDR1 and CDR2: SQVTM, ANQGSEA. V lost 7 bases to trimming and J lost 1 base; unmatched junction nucleotides: 0. CDR3 sequence reads: CSGTGGTDTQYF. DNA of the CDR3: TGCAGCGGGACAGGGGGCACAGATACGCAGTATTTT.

The chain recombines TRBV28 with TRBJ2-7; D perhaps matches TRBD2 (5 bases). This CDR3 is 15 amino acids long. CDR1 MDHEN and CDR2 SYDVKM come from the germline V gene. V dropped 3 bases and J dropped 0 bases, with 12 bases sitting between them. CDR3 region: CASSLRAVSSYEQYF. The CDR3 DNA sequence: TGTGCCAGCAGTTTGAGAGCGGTTTCCTCCTACGAGCAGTACTTC.

The genes are TRBV4-1 and TRBJ1-4; D is perhaps TRBD1 (5 bases). Trimming cost V 1 base and J 7 bases, with 19 bases left between them. The CDR3 extends over 17 amino acids. Germline values: CDR1 MGHRA, CDR2 YSYEKL. The CDR3 DNA sequence: TGCGCCAGCAGCCAAGGTCACGGGCTTCCGGGGCGTGAAAAACTGTTTTTT. Translation gives CASSQGHGLPGREKLFF.

The chain is built from TRBV4-3 and TRBJ2-3, with 10 bases matching TRBD1. The CDR3 has 19 residues. Germline V gene data show CDR1 as LGHNA and CDR2 as YSLEER. Germline trimming cut 4 bases from V and 4 bases from J; bases unmatched to any gene: 17. CDR3 nucleotides: TGCGCCAGCAGCCGAGCCGACAGGGGGCATAGCGGGATCCCAGATACGCAGTATTTT. Translation gives CASSRADRGHSGIPDTQYF.

This clone appeared once. V gene TRBV4-3 combines with J gene TRBJ2-7; no clear D gene. The CDR3 loop spans 14 amino acids. Trimming left V 4 bases short and J 0 bases short, with 10 bases between. Germline V gives CDR1 LGHNA, CDR2 YSLEER. Written as DNA, the CDR3 is TGCGCCAGCAGCCGCAGATTCTCCTCCTACGAGCAGTACTTC. Protein: CASSRRFSSYEQYF.

In nucleotides, the CDR3 is TGTGCCAGCAGCTTTAATCGGGGGGCGAACACCGGGGAGCTGTTTTTT. It translates to CASSFNRGANTGELFF. V is TRBV5-4 and J is TRBJ2-2; 7 bases match TRBD2. With V trimmed by 2 bases and J by 0 bases, 4 bases remained unmatched. The CDR3 extends over 16 amino acids. CDR1 is SGHNT, CDR2 YYREEE, per germline (reference sequence).

This chain connects TRBV9 to TRBJ2-2; weak D call: TRBD1 (6 bases). CDR1 is SGDLS and CDR2 is YYNGEE in the germline V gene. V lost 4 bases and J 1 base, leaving 11 bases between the germline ends. The CDR3 is 15 residues long. Written as DNA, the CDR3 is TGTGCCAGCAGCCCCCGACAGGTGAACACCGGGGAGCTGTTTTTT. Translated: CASSPRQVNTGELFF.

This clone has only one observation. The rearrangement uses TRBV27 and TRBJ2-1; D is unresolved. The germline gives CDR1 MNHEY, CDR2 SMNVEV (reference sequence). The CDR3 is 15 residues long. V was clipped by 2 bases and J by 0 bases, with 8 bases between them. The CDR3 DNA sequence: TGTGCCAGCAGTTTAATGGCTAGCTCCTACAATGAGCAGTTCTTC. Protein sequence: CASSLMASSYNEQFF.

The chain links TRBV5-4 to TRBJ2-3, with D possibly called TRBD1 or TRBD2 (6 bases each). CDR3 length: 16 amino acids. CDR1 is SGHNT and CDR2 is YYREEE in the germline V gene (reference sequence). With 1 base removed from V and 1 base from J, the gap between germline ends came to 13 bases. Here the CDR3 reads CASSLLGGAGTDTQYF. In DNA form, the CDR3 reads TGTGCCAGCAGCTTGCTCGGGGGCGCGGGCACAGATACGCAGTATTTT.

The chain uses TRBV20-1 and TRBJ2-1, with D unresolved. This CDR3 is built from 11 residues. Germline lookup yields CDR1 DFQATT and CDR2 SNEGSKA (reference sequence). V was cut by 3 bases and J by 5 bases, with 5 bases left in between. CDR3 amino acids: CSARSNNEQFF. The CDR3 coding sequence is TGCAGTGCTAGGTCCAACAATGAGCAGTTCTTC.

This chain connects TRBV4-1 to TRBJ2-3; possible D gene TRBD2, 6 bases. Germline CDR1 and CDR2: MGHRA and YSYEKL. The CDR3 loop spans 14 amino acids. V shed 1 base and J shed 4 bases, with 9 bases lying between them. CDR3 DNA sequence: TGCGCCAGCAGCCAAGCGGGAGCGGCAGATACGCAGTATTTT. This codes for CASSQAGAADTQYF.

The V call is TRBV28, the J call TRBJ2-3; no clear D gene. Germline V lookup: CDR1 MDHEN, CDR2 SYDVKM. The CDR3 spans 13 residues. Trimming removed 5 bases from V and 5 bases from J, with 11 bases in between. The DNA of the CDR3 is TGTGCCAGCAGTATAGACCCGGTAGATACGCAGTATTTT. Translation gives CASSIDPVDTQYF.

The CDR3 nucleotides read TGCAGCGTGGCGACTAGCGGGAGGAACGCAGATACGCAGTATTTT. Translating gives CSVATSGRNADTQYF. The gene calls are TRBV29-1 and TRBJ2-3; TRBD2 matches at 13 bases. The trim removed 6 bases at V and 4 bases at J, leaving 7 bases unmatched. This CDR3 contains 15 residues. The germline CDR1 and CDR2 sequences are SQVTM and ANQGSEA.

The gene calls are TRBV20-1 and TRBJ1-2, with D possibly matching TRBD1 (5 bases). Germline-derived CDR1 and CDR2 are DFQATT and SNEGSKA (reference sequence). The length of the CDR3 is 11 residues. The CDR3: CGAQGPYGYTF. Written as DNA, the CDR3 is TGCGGGGCTCAAGGACCCTATGGCTACACCTTC.